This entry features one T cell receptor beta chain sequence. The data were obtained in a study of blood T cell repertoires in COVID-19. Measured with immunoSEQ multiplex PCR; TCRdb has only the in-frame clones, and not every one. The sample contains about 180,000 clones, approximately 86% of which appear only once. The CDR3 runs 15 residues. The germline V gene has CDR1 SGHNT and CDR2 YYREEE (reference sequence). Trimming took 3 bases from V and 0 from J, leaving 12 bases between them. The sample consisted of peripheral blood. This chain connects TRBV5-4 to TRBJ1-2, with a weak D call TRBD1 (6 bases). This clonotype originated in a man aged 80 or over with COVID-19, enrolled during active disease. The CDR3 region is CASSSAEGANYGYTF. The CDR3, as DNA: TGTGCCAGCAGCTCGGCTGAGGGGGCTAACTATGGCTACACCTTC.